A single sample is the source of the 32 T cell receptor beta chains below, sequenced in a study of T-cell reconstitution after alpha-beta-depleted transplantation in children. A library of TCRbeta sequences, prepared with unique molecular identifiers, was generated. One entry per CDR3 protein results from TCRdb running MiXCR on the PCR reads. The data show around 600,000 distinct CDR3 sequences, roughly 24% seen once. Source: PBMCs, mostly from graft donor cells, taken 360 days after TCRalphabeta/CD19-depleted stem cell transplant. These receptors originate from a boy under two years old who had a stem cell transplant for acute myeloid leukemia, so the T cells may come from the graft donor.

In this sample, this clonotype turned up many times. This chain connects TRBV28 to TRBJ2-7; possibly TRBD1 for D (6 bases). The germline V and J ends were trimmed by 4 bases and 7 bases, with 11 bases remaining between them. The germline CDR1 and CDR2 sequences are MDHEN and SYDVKM. The CDR3 has 12 amino acids. The DNA of the CDR3 is TGTGCCAGCAGTTCCCGACAGGAAGAGCAGTACGTC. Protein: CASSSRQEEQYV.

This clonotype was found many times. V and J are TRBV20-1 and TRBJ2-7; D perhaps matches TRBD2 (6 bases). The CDR3 has 12 residues. The ends were cut back, 3 bases at V and 4 bases at J, with 10 bases in the middle. Germline assignment: CDR1 DFQATT and CDR2 SNEGSKA (reference sequence). DNA of the CDR3: TGCAGTGCTAGCGGGGGTGGTTACGAGCAGTACGTC. It yields the protein CSASGGGYEQYV.

This clonotype occurred a few times. The chain carries TRBV12-3 or TRBV12-4 and TRBJ2-7; D perhaps matches TRBD2 (5 bases). Trimming removed 3 bases from V and 1 base from J, with 10 bases in between. The CDR3 contains 14 residues. DNA for the CDR3: TGTGCCAGCAGTTTTGACTATCAATCCTACGAGCAGTACTTC. Protein product: CASSFDYQSYEQYF.

This clonotype was seen at least ten times. The chain carries TRBV6-2 or TRBV6-3 and TRBJ2-5; D is undetermined. Deletions cut 2 bases from V and 2 bases from J, with 6 bases between. The germline V gene encodes CDR1 MNHEY and CDR2 SVGEGT. CDR3 length: 13 residues. This chain's CDR3 is CASSYRRQETQYF. CDR3 DNA sequence: TGTGCCAGCAGTTACAGGAGACAAGAGACCCAGTACTTC.

V usage is TRBV28 and J usage is TRBJ2-2; D unresolved. Per the germline V gene, CDR1 is MDHEN and CDR2 is SYDVKM. V lost 7 bases, J lost 1 base, and 7 bases lay in between. CDR3 length: 13 residues. The chain's CDR3 is CASTKWNTGELFF. The CDR3 nucleotides read TGTGCCAGCACTAAATGGAACACCGGGGAGCTGTTTTTT.

This clonotype occurred a few times. The rearrangement joins TRBV27 to TRBJ2-5; no clear D. The CDR3 length is 14 residues. Per the germline V gene, CDR1 is MNHEY and CDR2 is SMNVEV (reference sequence). The V end lost 2 bases, the J end lost 2 bases, and 9 bases lay between the germline ends. CDR3 in DNA: TGTGCCAGCAGTTTAAGGTGGGCTCAAGAGACCCAGTACTTC. This encodes CASSLRWAQETQYF.

The sample holds a few counts of this clonotype. The V and J genes are TRBV29-1 and TRBJ1-2; D perhaps matches TRBD1 (5 bases). The CDR3 runs to 12 residues. Trimming removed 8 bases from V and 3 bases from J, with 13 bases in between. Germline V gene sequence: CDR1 SQVTM, CDR2 ANQGSEA. Written as DNA, the CDR3 is TGCAGCCTAAAACGGGGGGACTATGGCTACACCTTC. Translated, it gives CSLKRGDYGYTF.

The rearrangement links TRBV6-1 to TRBJ1-5; D not certain. Germline assignment: CDR1 MNHNS and CDR2 SASEGT. The CDR3 runs 13 residues. V dropped 6 bases and J dropped 5 bases, with 11 bases sitting between them. Here the CDR3 reads CASRAGRHQPQHF. Written as DNA, the CDR3 is TGTGCCAGCAGAGCAGGCCGTCATCAGCCCCAGCATTTT.

The chain has TRBV7-2 and TRBJ1-5, with 8 positions matching TRBD1. CDR1 is SGHTA, CDR2 FQGNSA, per germline. Unmatched junction bases numbered 8, after V lost 5 bases and J lost 2 bases. The CDR3 covers 16 residues. CDR3 sequence reads: CASSTQGQGGNQPQHF. CDR3 nucleotide sequence: TGTGCCAGCAGCACTCAAGGACAGGGAGGCAATCAGCCCCAGCATTTT. The full variable domain, its missing parts supplied by reference TRBV7-2 and TRBJ1-5, is GAGVSQSPSNKVTEKGKDVELRCDPISGHTALYWYRQSLGQGLEFLIYFQGNSAPDKSGLPSDRFSAERTGGSVSTLTIQRTQQEDSAVYLCASSTQGQGGNQPQHFGDGTRLSIL.

This clonotype was counted many times. The genes are TRBV6-2 or TRBV6-3 and TRBJ2-7; 11 nucleotides match TRBD2. Per the germline V gene, CDR1 is MNHEY and CDR2 is SVGEGT. This CDR3 is built from 13 residues. Germline trimming cut 4 bases from V and 7 bases from J; bases unmatched to any gene: 3. The DNA for the CDR3 is TGTGCCAGCAGTTTCCGACTAGCGGGGGAGCAGTACTTC. It yields the protein CASSFRLAGEQYF.

There are a few counts of this clonotype. The chain carries TRBV4-3 and TRBJ2-3; tentative D call: TRBD1 (6 bases). The V gene's germline CDR1 is LGHNA and CDR2 YSLEER. The CDR3 runs 17 residues. Trimming removed 0 bases at V and 0 bases at J, with 13 bases between. CDR3 DNA: TGCGCCAGCAGCCAAGAATTTCCCCAGGGGAGCACAGATACGCAGTATTTT. Its translation: CASSQEFPQGSTDTQYF.

The V call is TRBV7-2, the J call TRBJ2-5, with D unresolved. CDR3 length equals 16 residues. Germline V gene data show CDR1 as SGHTA and CDR2 as FQGNSA. Deletions cut 1 base from V and 1 base from J, with 13 bases between. For the CDR3, the DNA is TGTGCCAGCAGCTTAGGGATTGGTTCCTTCCAAGAGACCCAGTACTTC. Residues: CASSLGIGSFQETQYF.

This clonotype was found a few times. Being one base from a much bigger clone, this may be a read error. This chain links TRBV20-1 with TRBJ1-5, with 7 nucleotides matching TRBD1. Per the germline V gene, CDR1 is DFQATT and CDR2 is SNEGSKA (reference sequence). CDR3 length equals 14 residues. CDR3 in amino acids: CCARDGTANQPQHF. CDR3 bases: TGCTGTGCTAGAGATGGGACAGCCAATCAGCCCCAGCATTTT.

The chain couples TRBV5-1 to TRBJ2-7; 9 bases fit TRBD1. Germline assignment: CDR1 SGHRS and CDR2 YFSETQ. With V trimmed by 4 bases and J by 3 bases, 5 bases remained unmatched. The CDR3 covers 14 residues. In nucleotides, the CDR3 is TGCGCCAGCAGCCAACAGGGACAGGGCTACGAGCAGTACGTC. Amino acid sequence: CASSQQGQGYEQYV.

This clonotype has a count of ten or more. V is TRBV6-5 and J is TRBJ1-5; 9 bases are a match to TRBD1. This CDR3 has 15 amino acids. Unmatched junction bases numbered 1, after V lost 0 bases and J lost 4 bases. Looked up from germline, CDR1 is MNHEY and CDR2 is SVGAGI. The CDR3 DNA reads TGTGCCAGCAGTTACTCGACAGGGGGAAATCAGCCCCAGCATTTT. Translation: CASSYSTGGNQPQHF.

As DNA, the CDR3 is TGTGCCAGCGAGGATGACCTCAATGAGCAGTTCTTC. Its translation: CASEDDLNEQFF. The chain links TRBV6-2 or TRBV6-3 to TRBJ2-1; D is undetermined. From germline, CDR1 is MNHEY and CDR2 SVGEGT. V lost 8 bases, J lost 6 bases, and 11 bases lay in between. This CDR3 comprises 12 residues.

This clonotype was recorded at least ten times. The gene calls are TRBV5-6 and TRBJ1-2; tentative D call: TRBD1 (6 bases). V lost 0 bases, J lost 5 bases, and 20 bases lay in between. CDR1 and CDR2 (germline): SGHDT, YYEEEE. The CDR3 is made up of 17 amino acids. CDR3 amino acids: CASSLEFRDTAGYGYTF. The CDR3 nucleotides are TGTGCCAGCAGCTTGGAGTTCCGGGACACGGCCGGTTATGGCTACACCTTC.

DNA for the CDR3: TGTGCCAGCAGCAAAGAGGGGGTAACGAACTCCAACTACGAGCAGTACTTC. It encodes CASSKEGVTNSNYEQYF. The chain carries TRBV21-1 and TRBJ2-7; the table calls TRBD1, which could not be checked here. TRBV21-1 counts as a pseudogene. The CDR3 has 17 amino acids.

The chain is built from TRBV7-2 and TRBJ2-1; possibly TRBD1 or TRBD2 for D (6 bases each). V was trimmed by 2 bases and J by 6 bases, leaving 17 bases between them. Germline V gene data show CDR1 as SGHTA and CDR2 as FQGNSA. This CDR3 spans 16 amino acids. The CDR3 DNA reads TGTGCCAGCAGCTTACATGATAGGGGGGAAGGCAATGAGCAGTTCTTC. Translating gives CASSLHDRGEGNEQFF. The whole variable domain, filled in from reference TRBV7-2 and TRBJ2-1, reads GAGVSQSPSNKVTEKGKDVELRCDPISGHTALYWYRQSLGQGLEFLIYFQGNSAPDKSGLPSDRFSAERTGGSVSTLTIQRTQQEDSAVYLCASSLHDRGEGNEQFFGPGTRLTVL.

This clonotype occurred a few times. J is TRBJ1-1 and V is TRBV20-1; 9 positions agree with TRBD1. Germline V gene lookup returns CDR1 DFQATT and CDR2 SNEGSKA (reference sequence). This CDR3 has 18 amino acids. The junction had 21 bases not matched to a gene; V was cut back by 6 bases and J by 4 bases. The CDR3 region is CSATGQGGTWRVGTEAFF. The CDR3 coding sequence is TGCAGTGCCACGGGACAGGGTGGAACATGGAGGGTGGGCACTGAAGCTTTCTTT.

This clonotype was seen ten or more times. The V call is TRBV11-2, the J call TRBJ1-5, with D perhaps TRBD1 (5 bases). The V and J ends lost 8 bases and 2 bases respectively, with 10 bases between them. Germline loops: CDR1 SGHAT, CDR2 FQNNGV. The CDR3 covers 13 residues. CDR3 in amino acids: CASGWGRNQPQHF. CDR3 in DNA: TGTGCCAGCGGATGGGGACGCAATCAGCCCCAGCATTTT.

This sequence joins TRBV25-1 and TRBJ1-1, with D tentatively TRBD1 (6 bases). The CDR3 runs to 13 residues. Trimming left V 5 bases short and J 4 bases short, with 11 bases between. Germline CDR1 and CDR2: MGHDK and SYGVNS. The CDR3 reads CASSWGLATEAFF. The CDR3 nucleotides read TGTGCCAGCAGTTGGGGGCTCGCCACTGAAGCTTTCTTT. The variable domain in full, with the rest retrieved from reference TRBV25-1 and TRBJ1-1, is EADIYQTPRYLVIGTGKKITLECSQTMGHDKMYWYQQDPGMELHLIHYSYGVNSTEKGDLSSESTVSRIRTEHFPLTLESARPSHTSQYLCASSWGLATEAFFGQGTRLTVV.

In nucleotides, the CDR3 is TGCAGTGCTAGAGATCTCGTGGGGGACCCCGGTGAGCAGTTCTTC. Its protein is CSARDLVGDPGEQFF. The rearrangement links TRBV20-1 to TRBJ2-1, with D perhaps given as TRBD1 or TRBD2 (5 bases each). The CDR3 spans 15 residues. Looked up from germline, CDR1 is DFQATT and CDR2 is SNEGSKA (reference sequence). V lost 0 bases and J lost 9, with 18 bases in between.

V is TRBV6-5 and J is TRBJ2-2; possibly TRBD1 or TRBD2 for D (6 bases each). This CDR3 is 16 amino acids long. The germline V and J ends were trimmed by 1 base and 6 bases, with 15 bases remaining between them. The germline CDR1 and CDR2 sequences are MNHEY and SVGAGI. The CDR3 bases are TGTGCCAGCAGTTACTACGGGGGCCTCCGTTCCGGGGAGCTGTTTTTT. Its protein product is CASSYYGGLRSGELFF.

This clonotype was recorded many times. The rearrangement joins TRBV6-2 or TRBV6-3 to TRBJ2-2; D may be TRBD1 (5 bases). This CDR3 is built from 15 residues. The V end lost 8 bases, the J end lost 1 base, and 14 bases lay between the germline ends. In germline, CDR1 is MNHEY, CDR2 SVGEGT. CDR3 amino acids: CASLVGRGNTGELFF. Written as DNA, the CDR3 is TGTGCCAGCCTCGTGGGGCGAGGGAACACCGGGGAGCTGTTTTTT.

In this sample, this clonotype turned up many times. The gene calls are TRBV3-1 and TRBJ2-1, with 10 bases identical to TRBD2. Germline assignment: CDR1 LGHDT and CDR2 YNNKEL (reference sequence). The V segment lost 1 base and the J segment 4 bases; nucleotides outside the gene matches: 7. This CDR3 region has 17 residues. CDR3 sequence: CASSQVWTSGPYNEQFF. DNA of the CDR3: TGTGCCAGCAGCCAAGTTTGGACTAGCGGACCTTACAATGAGCAGTTCTTC.

J is TRBJ2-7 and V is TRBV28; D is possibly TRBD1 (6 bases). The CDR3 spans 14 residues. V lost 4 bases and J lost 0, with 10 bases in between. Per germline, CDR1 MDHEN and CDR2 SYDVKM. The CDR3 sequence is CASSSQGLSYEQYV. CDR3 DNA: TGTGCCAGCAGTTCACAGGGTCTCTCCTACGAGCAGTACGTC.

The chain links TRBV13 to TRBJ2-3; 10 nucleotides agree with TRBD2. Losses at the gene ends were 4 bases for V and 5 bases for J; bases not matched to a gene: 3. Germline assignment: CDR1 PRHDT and CDR2 FYEKMQ (reference sequence). The CDR3 sequence is 14 residues long. The CDR3 is CASSSTSGVDTQYF. The CDR3 region has the DNA TGTGCCAGCAGCTCCACTAGCGGGGTAGATACGCAGTATTTT.

This clonotype appeared a few times. The rearrangement joins TRBV29-1 to TRBJ2-1; D is perhaps TRBD1 (6 bases). CDR1 is SQVTM and CDR2 is ANQGSEA in the germline V gene. The CDR3 extends over 14 amino acids. The germline V and J ends were trimmed by 5 bases and 4 bases, with 15 bases remaining between them. CDR3 nucleotide sequence: TGCAGCGTTCTTGTCCAGGGGCGGTACAATGAGCAGTTCTTC. Its translation: CSVLVQGRYNEQFF.

Points on this clonotype: One base away lies a much larger clone, so this may be a sequencing read error. The genes are TRBV29-1 and TRBJ2-2, with 9 bases fitting TRBD2. This CDR3 has 14 residues. From germline, CDR1 is SQVTM and CDR2 ANQGSEA. V trimming: 3 bases; J trimming: 3 bases; junction bases outside the gene matches: 2. This CDR3 is CSVDLAGYTGELFF. As DNA, the CDR3 is TGCAGCGTTGACCTAGCGGGGTACACCGGGGAGCTGTTTTTT.

This clonotype has a count of ten or more. This chain connects TRBV7-9 to TRBJ2-2; a possible D gene is TRBD1 (6 bases). The V end lost 5 bases, the J end lost 6 bases, and 22 bases lay between the germline ends. Germline V gene sequence: CDR1 SEHNR, CDR2 FQNEAQ (reference sequence). The CDR3 contains 17 residues. The CDR3 here is CASSTLTGNAKAGELFF. In nucleotides, the CDR3 is TGTGCCAGCAGCACCCTAACAGGGAACGCAAAGGCCGGGGAGCTGTTTTTT.

This clonotype was counted between two and nine times. This chain links TRBV9 with TRBJ2-7, with D unclear. CDR3 length: 11 residues. Trimming cost V 2 bases and J 3 bases, with 3 bases left between them. CDR1 and CDR2 from the germline V gene are SGDLS and YYNGEE. CDR3 protein: CASSVDYEQYV. The CDR3 nucleotides read TGTGCCAGCAGCGTCGACTACGAGCAGTACGTC.